This is a list of T cell receptor beta chains from one sample in a study of blood T cell repertoires in COVID-19. The method was immunoSEQ multiplex PCR; TCRdb's version includes in-frame clones alone and lacks a portion of them. The profile shows some 150,000 clones, about 89% of them singletons. Input material: PBMCs or T cells enriched from blood (not recorded which). The receptors derive from a woman between 18 and 29 years old who had recovered from COVID-19. Each CDR3 is given with its conserved first and last residue. The D gene is left open where the match is weak. Clone size is given for some rows only: seen once, a few or many times, or a class if the clone is expanded.

d_gene	abundance	v_gene	len	j_gene	CDR3aa	CDR3nt
TRBD1	NA	TRBV7-3	16	TRBJ2-3	CASSLRRGQGADTQYF	TGTGCCAGCAGCTTACGTCGCGGACAGGGAGCAGATACGCAGTATTTT
NA	NA	TRBV11-3	14	TRBJ2-1	CASSLDGPYNEQFF	TGTGCCAGCAGCTTAGATGGGCCTTACAATGAGCAGTTCTTC
TRBD2	once	TRBV28	14	TRBJ2-1	CASIKREGLDEQFF	TGTGCCAGCATAAAGCGGGAGGGCTTGGATGAGCAGTTCTTC
TRBD1	NA	TRBV30	14	TRBJ2-7	CAWGAGTGTYEQYF	TGTGCCTGGGGCGCCGGGACAGGGACCTACGAGCAGTACTTC
NA	NA	TRBV19	15	TRBJ2-1	CASSPGGSSYNEQFF	TGTGCCAGTAGTCCCGGCGGAAGCTCCTACAATGAGCAGTTCTTC
NA	NA	TRBV30	15	TRBJ2-1	CAWSVHQGLLNEQFF	TGTGCCTGGAGTGTACATCAGGGCCTGTTGAATGAGCAGTTCTTC
TRBD2	NA	TRBV4-3	15	TRBJ2-2	CASSRLAGEIGELFF	TGCGCCAGCAGCCGACTAGCGGGAGAGATCGGGGAGCTGTTTTTT
NA	NA	TRBV4-2	15	TRBJ2-3	CASSSQISGVDTQYF	TGTGCCAGCAGCTCACAAATCTCAGGTGTAGATACGCAGTATTTT
NA	NA	TRBV7-8	16	TRBJ2-1	CASSPWSGGSRGEQFF	TGTGCCAGCAGCCCCTGGTCCGGCGGGAGCAGGGGTGAGCAGTTCTTC
NA	NA	TRBV19	16	TRBJ1-1	CASTPRRQVSNTEAFF	TGTGCCAGTACCCCACGTCGACAGGTTTCGAACACTGAAGCTTTCTTT
NA	NA	TRBV28	14	TRBJ1-3	CASKLPGAGNTIYF	TGTGCCAGCAAGCTCCCAGGGGCTGGAAACACCATATATTTT
TRBD1	NA	TRBV6-5	14	TRBJ1-1	CASSYGQGGTEAFF	TGTGCCAGCAGTTATGGACAGGGTGGCACTGAAGCTTTCTTT
TRBD2	NA	TRBV15	15	TRBJ2-3	CATSRDAGEGDTQYF	TGTGCCACCAGCAGAGATGCGGGAGAGGGAGATACGCAGTATTTT
NA	few	TRBV7-8	14	TRBJ1-2	CASSVPDRPYGYTF	TGTGCCAGCAGCGTCCCGGACAGACCTTATGGCTACACCTTC
TRBD2	NA	TRBV10-3	16	TRBJ2-3	CAITPGLGGGTDTQYF	TGTGCCATCACCCCGGGACTAGGCGGGGGCACAGATACGCAGTATTTT
NA	NA	TRBV13	15	TRBJ2-7	CASSEQIGSRYEQYF	TGTGCCAGCTCGGAGCAGATCGGGAGCCGGTACGAGCAGTACTTC
TRBD2	NA	TRBV6-2/TRBV6-3	17	TRBJ2-1	CASSQGTSGIFYNEQFF	TGTGCCAGCAGTCAAGGGACTAGCGGGATCTTCTACAATGAGCAGTTCTTC
NA	NA	TRBV21-1	16	TRBJ2-2	CASSVKTSGRDRGAVF	TGTGCCAGCAGCGTAAAGACTAGTGGGAGGGACCGGGGAGCTGTTTTT
NA	NA	TRBV20-1	11	TRBJ1-2	CSVGPYYGYTF	TGCAGTGTTGGCCCCTACTATGGCTACACCTTC
NA	NA	TRBV28	15	TRBJ2-1	CASSLRRQRYNEQFF	TGTGCCAGCAGTTTACGCCGGCAGCGCTACAATGAGCAGTTCTTC
NA	NA	TRBV6-5	14	TRBJ2-7	CASSTDSLAYEQYF	TGTGCCAGCAGTACCGACAGCCTGGCCTACGAGCAGTACTTC
TRBD2	once	TRBV7-9	12	TRBJ2-1	CASSSQREEQFF	TGTGCCAGCAGCTCCCAGCGGGAAGAGCAGTTCTTC
TRBD1	NA	TRBV5-1	17	TRBJ1-3	CASGQGDLTDSGNTIYF	TGCGCCAGCGGACAGGGGGATCTAACTGACTCTGGAAACACCATATATTTT
TRBD1	NA	TRBV5-8	15	TRBJ1-5	CASSLEQTGTQPQHF	TGTGCCAGCAGCTTGGAACAGACAGGGACTCAGCCCCAGCATTTT
NA	NA	TRBV7-2	15	TRBJ2-5	CASSFATGNQETQYF	TGTGCCAGCAGCTTCGCCACAGGGAACCAAGAGACCCAGTACTTC
NA	NA	TRBV9	15	TRBJ1-2	CASSVVDTPNYGYTF	TGTGCCAGCAGCGTAGTGGACACTCCTAACTATGGCTACACCTTC
TRBD2	NA	TRBV3-1/TRBV3-2	19	TRBJ2-2	CASSRRTSGTRLNTGELFF	TGTGCCAGCAGCCGAAGGACTAGCGGGACCCGCCTTAACACCGGGGAGCTGTTTTTT
NA	NA	TRBV9	15	TRBJ1-1	CASSVGSSWDTEAFF	TGTGCCAGCAGCGTCGGGAGCAGCTGGGACACTGAAGCTTTCTTT
NA	NA	TRBV9	15	TRBJ2-3	CASSVSGTSTDTQYF	TGTGCCAGCAGCGTTAGCGGAACTAGCACAGATACGCAGTATTTT
NA	NA	TRBV7-9	17	TRBJ2-3	CASSPTLTQLGTDTQYF	TGTGCCAGCAGTCCAACCTTGACACAACTAGGGACAGATACGCAGTATTTT
TRBD1	NA	TRBV2	17	TRBJ1-3	CASNRGTGPTSGNTIYF	TGTGCCAGCAACCGAGGGACAGGGCCCACCTCTGGAAACACCATATATTTT
TRBD1	NA	TRBV30	13	TRBJ1-1	CAWMTGGNTEAFF	TGTGCCTGGATGACAGGGGGTAACACTGAAGCTTTCTTT
NA	few	TRBV10-2	13	TRBJ1-5	CASLFGDNQPQHF	TGCGCCAGCCTCTTCGGGGACAATCAGCCCCAGCATTTT
NA	once	TRBV6-7	20	TRBJ2-7	CASSYSFANPNTAASYEQYF	TGTGCCAGCAGTTACTCGTTCGCCAATCCCAACACGGCAGCGAGCTACGAGCAGTACTTC
NA	NA	TRBV15	15	TRBJ1-5	CATSGNKEFHQPQHF	TGTGCCACCAGCGGTAACAAGGAGTTCCATCAGCCCCAGCATTTT
NA	NA	TRBV27	14	TRBJ2-1	CASSLGSSYNEQFF	TGTGCCAGCAGTTTAGGGAGCTCCTACAATGAGCAGTTCTTC
NA	NA	TRBV19	15	TRBJ2-1	CASTPPGRFGYEQFF	TGTGCCAGTACCCCCCCGGGGAGGTTTGGCTATGAGCAGTTCTTC
NA	NA	TRBV19	14	TRBJ1-1	CASTTSLNRGLAFF	TGTGCCAGTACCACTTCGCTGAATCGGGGGTTGGCTTTCTTT
NA	NA	TRBV5-1	13	TRBJ1-1	CASSKIVATEAFF	TGCGCCAGCAGCAAGATTGTAGCCACTGAAGCTTTCTTT
TRBD1	NA	TRBV10-3	13	TRBJ2-7	CAISLDRGGEQYF	TGTGCCATCAGCCTTGACAGGGGCGGCGAGCAGTACTTC
NA	NA	TRBV10-1	14	TRBJ2-7	CASSRSGSAYEQYF	TGCGCCAGCAGTAGAAGCGGCTCGGCCTACGAGCAGTACTTC
TRBD2	NA	TRBV7-7	16	TRBJ2-1	CASSLGPGLETNEQFF	TGTGCTAGCAGCTTAGGGCCCGGACTAGAAACCAATGAGCAGTTCTTC
TRBD1	NA	TRBV7-9	15	TRBJ1-2	CASSLWDREENGYTF	TGTGCCAGCAGCTTATGGGACAGGGAGGAGAATGGCTACACCTTC